This T cell receptor (beta chain) comes out of a study of PD-1 blockade in mismatch repair-deficient tumors. Background on the study: Enrolled about 2013-2016, patients had progressing, pretreated mismatch repair-deficient cancers of about a dozen types. The study, taken as a whole, reports: After pembrolizumab, tumor-resident clones rose rapidly, then generally contracted before radiologic responses.

Assay: immunoSEQ multiplex PCR; the TCRdb copy retains only in-frame clones and omits some. The repertoire holds under 50,000 clones, with 77% as singletons. This clone came up once. What it binds is unknown. PCR or immunohistochemistry showed mismatch repair deficiency in every enrolled patient. The V gene's germline CDR1 is SGHKS and CDR2 YYEKEE (reference sequence). Trimming stripped 3 bases from V and 7 bases from J, with 14 bases between. The CDR3 is made up of 14 amino acids. Here the sequenced sample was PBMCs, taken before pembrolizumab treatment. This sequence joins TRBV5-5 and TRBJ2-1; D is ambiguous. This sequence originates from an adult with mismatch repair-deficient cancer. CDR3 DNA: TGTGCCAGCAGCTCCCGGGCGGCTGGGAATGAGCAGTTCTTC. Translated: CASSSRAAGNEQFF. The whole variable domain, filled in from reference TRBV5-5 and TRBJ2-1, reads DAGVTQSPTHLIKTRGQQVTLRCSPISGHKSVSWYQQVLGQGPQFIFQYYEKEERGRGNFPDRFSARQFPNYSSELNVNALLLGDSALYLCASSSRAAGNEQFFGPGTRLTVL.